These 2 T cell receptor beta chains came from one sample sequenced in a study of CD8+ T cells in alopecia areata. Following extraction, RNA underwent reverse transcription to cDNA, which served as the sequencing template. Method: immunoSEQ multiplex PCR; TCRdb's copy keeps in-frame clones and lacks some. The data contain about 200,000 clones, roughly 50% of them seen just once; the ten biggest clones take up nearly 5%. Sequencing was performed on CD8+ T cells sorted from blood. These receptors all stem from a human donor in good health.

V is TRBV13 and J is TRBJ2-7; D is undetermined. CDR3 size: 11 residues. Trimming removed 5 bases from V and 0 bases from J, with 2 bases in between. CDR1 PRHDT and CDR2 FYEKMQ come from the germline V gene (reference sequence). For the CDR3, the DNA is TGTGCCAGCAGCAACTCCTACGAGCAGTACTTC. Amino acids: CASSNSYEQYF.

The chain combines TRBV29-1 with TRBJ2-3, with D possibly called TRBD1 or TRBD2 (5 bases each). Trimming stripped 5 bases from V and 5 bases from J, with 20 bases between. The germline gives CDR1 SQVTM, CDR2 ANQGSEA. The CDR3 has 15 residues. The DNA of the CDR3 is TGCAGCGTTTTTTGGGGCGGTGGACTCGGAGATACGCAGTATTTT. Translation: CSVFWGGGLGDTQYF.